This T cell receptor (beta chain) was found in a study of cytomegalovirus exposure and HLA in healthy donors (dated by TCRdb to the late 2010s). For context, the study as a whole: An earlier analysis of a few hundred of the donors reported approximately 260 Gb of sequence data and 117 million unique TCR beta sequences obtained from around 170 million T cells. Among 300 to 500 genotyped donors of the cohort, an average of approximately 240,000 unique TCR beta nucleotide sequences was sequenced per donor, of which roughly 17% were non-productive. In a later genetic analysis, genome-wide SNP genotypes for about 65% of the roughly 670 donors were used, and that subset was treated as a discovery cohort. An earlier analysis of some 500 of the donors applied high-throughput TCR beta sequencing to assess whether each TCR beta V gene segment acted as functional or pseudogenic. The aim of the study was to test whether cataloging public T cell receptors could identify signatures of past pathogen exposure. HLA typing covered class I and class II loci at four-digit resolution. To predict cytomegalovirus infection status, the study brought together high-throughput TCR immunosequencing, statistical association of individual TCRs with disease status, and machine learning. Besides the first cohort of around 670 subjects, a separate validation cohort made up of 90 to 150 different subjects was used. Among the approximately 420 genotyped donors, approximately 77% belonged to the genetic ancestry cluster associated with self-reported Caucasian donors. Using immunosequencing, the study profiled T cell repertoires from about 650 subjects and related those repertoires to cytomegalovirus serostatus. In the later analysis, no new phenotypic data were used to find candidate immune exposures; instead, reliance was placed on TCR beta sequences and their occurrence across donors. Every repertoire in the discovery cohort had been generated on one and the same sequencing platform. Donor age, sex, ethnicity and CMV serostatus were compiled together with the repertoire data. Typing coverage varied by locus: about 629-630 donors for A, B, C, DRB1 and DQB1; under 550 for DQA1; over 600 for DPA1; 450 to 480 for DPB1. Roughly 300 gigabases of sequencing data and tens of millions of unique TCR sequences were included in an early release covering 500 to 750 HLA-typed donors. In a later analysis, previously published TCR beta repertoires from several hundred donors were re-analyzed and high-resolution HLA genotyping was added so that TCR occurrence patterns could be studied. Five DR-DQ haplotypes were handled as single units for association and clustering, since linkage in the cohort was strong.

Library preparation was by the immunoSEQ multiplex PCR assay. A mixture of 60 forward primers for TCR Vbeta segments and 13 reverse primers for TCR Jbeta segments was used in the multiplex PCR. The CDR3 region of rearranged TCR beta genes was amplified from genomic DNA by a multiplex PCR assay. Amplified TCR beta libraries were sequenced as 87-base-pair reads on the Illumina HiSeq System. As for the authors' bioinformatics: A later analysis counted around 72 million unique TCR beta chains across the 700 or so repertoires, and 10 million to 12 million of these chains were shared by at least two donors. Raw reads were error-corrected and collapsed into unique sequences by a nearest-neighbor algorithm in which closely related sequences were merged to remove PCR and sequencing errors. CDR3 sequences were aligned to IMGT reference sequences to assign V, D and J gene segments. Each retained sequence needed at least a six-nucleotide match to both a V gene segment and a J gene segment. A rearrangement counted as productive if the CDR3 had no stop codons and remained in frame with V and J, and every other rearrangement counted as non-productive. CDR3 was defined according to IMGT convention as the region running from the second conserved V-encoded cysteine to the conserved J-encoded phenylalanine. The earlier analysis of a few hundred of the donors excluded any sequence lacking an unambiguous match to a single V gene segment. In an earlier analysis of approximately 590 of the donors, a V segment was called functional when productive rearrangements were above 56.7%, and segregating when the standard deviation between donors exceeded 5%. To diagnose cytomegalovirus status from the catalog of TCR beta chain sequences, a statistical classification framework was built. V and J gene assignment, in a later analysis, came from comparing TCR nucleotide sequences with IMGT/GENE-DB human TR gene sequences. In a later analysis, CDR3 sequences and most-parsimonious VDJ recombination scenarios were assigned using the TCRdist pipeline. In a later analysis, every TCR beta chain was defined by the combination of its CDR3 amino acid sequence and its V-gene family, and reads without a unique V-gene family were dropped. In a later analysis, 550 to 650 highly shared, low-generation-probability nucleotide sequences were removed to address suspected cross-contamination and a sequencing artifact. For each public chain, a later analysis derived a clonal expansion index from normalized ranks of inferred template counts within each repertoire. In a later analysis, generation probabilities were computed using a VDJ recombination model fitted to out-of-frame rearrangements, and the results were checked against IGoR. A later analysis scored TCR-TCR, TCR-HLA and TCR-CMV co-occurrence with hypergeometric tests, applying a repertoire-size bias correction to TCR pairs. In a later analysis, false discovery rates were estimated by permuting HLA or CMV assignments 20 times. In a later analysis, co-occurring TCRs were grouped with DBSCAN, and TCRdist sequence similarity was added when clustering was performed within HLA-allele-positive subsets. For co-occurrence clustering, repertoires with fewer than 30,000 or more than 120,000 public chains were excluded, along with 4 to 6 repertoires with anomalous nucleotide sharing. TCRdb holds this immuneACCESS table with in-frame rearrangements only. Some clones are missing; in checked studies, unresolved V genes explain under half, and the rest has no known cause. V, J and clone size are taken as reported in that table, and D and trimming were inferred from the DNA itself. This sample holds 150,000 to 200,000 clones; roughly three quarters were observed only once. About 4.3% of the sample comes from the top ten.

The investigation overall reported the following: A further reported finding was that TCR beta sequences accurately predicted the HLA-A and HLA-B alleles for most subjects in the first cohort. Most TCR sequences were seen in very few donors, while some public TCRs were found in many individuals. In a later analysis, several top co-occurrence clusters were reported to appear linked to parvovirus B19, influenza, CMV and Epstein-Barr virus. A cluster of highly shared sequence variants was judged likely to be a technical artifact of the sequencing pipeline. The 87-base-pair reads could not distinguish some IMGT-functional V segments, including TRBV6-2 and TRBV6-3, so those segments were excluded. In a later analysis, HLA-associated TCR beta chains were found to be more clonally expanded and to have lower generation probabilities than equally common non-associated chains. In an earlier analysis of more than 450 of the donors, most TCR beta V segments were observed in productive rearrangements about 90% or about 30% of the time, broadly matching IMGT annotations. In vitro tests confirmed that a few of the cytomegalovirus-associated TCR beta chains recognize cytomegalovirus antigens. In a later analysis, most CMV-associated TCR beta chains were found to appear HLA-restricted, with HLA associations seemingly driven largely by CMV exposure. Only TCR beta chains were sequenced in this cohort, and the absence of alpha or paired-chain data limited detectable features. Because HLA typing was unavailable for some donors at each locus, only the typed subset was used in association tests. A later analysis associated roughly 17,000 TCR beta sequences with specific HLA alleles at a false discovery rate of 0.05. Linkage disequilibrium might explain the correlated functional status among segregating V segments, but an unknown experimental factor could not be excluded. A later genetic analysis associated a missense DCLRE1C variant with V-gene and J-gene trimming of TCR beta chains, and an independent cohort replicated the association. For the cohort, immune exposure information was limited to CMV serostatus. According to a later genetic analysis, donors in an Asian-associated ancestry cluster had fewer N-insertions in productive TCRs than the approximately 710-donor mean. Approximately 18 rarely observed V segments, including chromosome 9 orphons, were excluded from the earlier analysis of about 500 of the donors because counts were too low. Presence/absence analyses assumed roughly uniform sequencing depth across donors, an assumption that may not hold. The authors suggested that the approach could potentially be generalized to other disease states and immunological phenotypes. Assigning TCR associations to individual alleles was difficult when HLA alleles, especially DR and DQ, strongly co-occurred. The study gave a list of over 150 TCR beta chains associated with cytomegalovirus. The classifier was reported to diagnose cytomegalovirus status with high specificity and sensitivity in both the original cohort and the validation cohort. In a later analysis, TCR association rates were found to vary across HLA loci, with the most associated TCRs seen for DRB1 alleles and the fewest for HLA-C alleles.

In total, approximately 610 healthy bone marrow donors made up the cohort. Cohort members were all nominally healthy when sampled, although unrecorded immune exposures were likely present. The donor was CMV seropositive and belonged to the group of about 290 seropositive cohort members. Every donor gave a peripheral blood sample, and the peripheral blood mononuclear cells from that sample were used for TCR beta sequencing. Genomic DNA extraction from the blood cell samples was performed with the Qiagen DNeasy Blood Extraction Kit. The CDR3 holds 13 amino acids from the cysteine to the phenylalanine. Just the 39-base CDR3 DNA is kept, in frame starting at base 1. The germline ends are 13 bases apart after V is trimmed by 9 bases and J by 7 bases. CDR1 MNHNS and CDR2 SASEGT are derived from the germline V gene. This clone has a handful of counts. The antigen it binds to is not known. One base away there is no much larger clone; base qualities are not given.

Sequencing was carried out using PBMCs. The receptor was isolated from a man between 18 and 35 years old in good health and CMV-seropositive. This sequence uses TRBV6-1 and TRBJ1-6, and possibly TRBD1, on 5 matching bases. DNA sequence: TGTGCCAGTAGACAGAAAGCCAATTCACCCCTCCACTTT. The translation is CASRQKANSPLHF.